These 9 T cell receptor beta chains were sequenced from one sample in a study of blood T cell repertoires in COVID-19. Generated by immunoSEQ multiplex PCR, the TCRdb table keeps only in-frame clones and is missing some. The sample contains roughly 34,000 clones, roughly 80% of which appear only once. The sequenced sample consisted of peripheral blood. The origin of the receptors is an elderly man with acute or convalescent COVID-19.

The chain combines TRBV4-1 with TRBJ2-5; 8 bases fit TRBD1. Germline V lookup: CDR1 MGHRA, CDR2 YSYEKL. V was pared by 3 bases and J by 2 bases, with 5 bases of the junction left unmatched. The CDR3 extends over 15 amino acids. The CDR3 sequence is CASSQHDRGQETQYF. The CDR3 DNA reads TGCGCCAGCAGCCAGCACGACAGGGGACAAGAGACCCAGTACTTC.

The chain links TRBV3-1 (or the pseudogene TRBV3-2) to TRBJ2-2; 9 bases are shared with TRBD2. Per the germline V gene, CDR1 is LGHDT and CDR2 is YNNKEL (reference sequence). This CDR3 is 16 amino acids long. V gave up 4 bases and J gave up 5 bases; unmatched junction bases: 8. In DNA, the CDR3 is TGTGCCAGCAGCCTCGCGATAGCGGGGGTTACCGGGGAGCTGTTTTTT. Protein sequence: CASSLAIAGVTGELFF.

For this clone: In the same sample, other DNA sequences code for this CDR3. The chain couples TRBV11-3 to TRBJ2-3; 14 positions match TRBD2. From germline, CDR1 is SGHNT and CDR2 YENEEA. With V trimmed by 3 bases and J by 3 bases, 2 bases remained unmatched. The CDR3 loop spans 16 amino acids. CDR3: CASSLGTSGRTDTQYF. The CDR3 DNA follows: TGTGCCAGCAGCTTGGGGACTAGCGGGAGAACAGATACGCAGTATTTT. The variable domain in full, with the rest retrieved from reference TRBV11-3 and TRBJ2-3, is EAGVVQSPRYKIIEKKQPVAFWCNPISGHNTLYWYLQNLGQGPELLIRYENEEAVDDSQLPKDRFSAERLKGVDSTLKIQPAELGDSAVYLCASSLGTSGRTDTQYFGPGTRLTVL.

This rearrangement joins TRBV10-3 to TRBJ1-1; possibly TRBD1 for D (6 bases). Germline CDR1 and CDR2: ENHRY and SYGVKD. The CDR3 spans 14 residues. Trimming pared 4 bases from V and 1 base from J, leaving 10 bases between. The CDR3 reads CAISAYRENTEAFF. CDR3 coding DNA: TGTGCCATCAGTGCGTACAGGGAGAACACTGAAGCTTTCTTT.

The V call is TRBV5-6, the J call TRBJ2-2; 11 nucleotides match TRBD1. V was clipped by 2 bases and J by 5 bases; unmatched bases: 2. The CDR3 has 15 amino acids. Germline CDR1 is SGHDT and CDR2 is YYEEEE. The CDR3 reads CASSLGTGGTGELFF. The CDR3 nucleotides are TGTGCCAGCAGCTTAGGGACAGGGGGGACCGGGGAGCTGTTTTTT.

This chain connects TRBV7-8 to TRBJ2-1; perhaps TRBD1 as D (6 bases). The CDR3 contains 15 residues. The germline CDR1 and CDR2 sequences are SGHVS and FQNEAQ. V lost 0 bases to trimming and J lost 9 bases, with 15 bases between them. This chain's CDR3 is CASSLASGGWGEQFF. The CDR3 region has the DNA TGTGCCAGCAGCTTAGCGTCTGGGGGCTGGGGTGAGCAGTTCTTC.

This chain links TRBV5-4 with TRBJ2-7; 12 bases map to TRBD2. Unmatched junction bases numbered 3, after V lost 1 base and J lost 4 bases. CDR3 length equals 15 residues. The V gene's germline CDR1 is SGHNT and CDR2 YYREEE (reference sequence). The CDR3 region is CASSLTSGRLYEQYF. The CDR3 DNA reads TGTGCCAGCAGCTTGACTAGCGGGAGGTTATACGAGCAGTACTTC. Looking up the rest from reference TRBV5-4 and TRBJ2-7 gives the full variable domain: ETGVTQSPTHLIKTRGQQVTLRCSSQSGHNTVSWYQQALGQGPQFIFQYYREEENGRGNFPPRFSGLQFPNYSSELNVNALELDDSALYLCASSLTSGRLYEQYFGPGTRLTVT.

For the CDR3, the DNA is TGTGCCAGCAGCTTGGTTGGGGAGGCAGATACGCAGTATTTT. Translating gives CASSLVGEADTQYF. V gene TRBV7-3 combines with J gene TRBJ2-3, with TRBD2 as a possible D gene (6 bases). The CDR3 runs 14 residues. V gave up 3 bases and J gave up 4 bases, with 11 bases separating them. Per the germline V gene, CDR1 is SGHTA and CDR2 is FQGTGA.

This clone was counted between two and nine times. CDR3 residues: CASSFQGNGYEQYF. CDR3 bases: TGTGCCAGCAGTTTTCAGGGGAATGGCTACGAGCAGTACTTC. This chain joins TRBV6-5 and TRBJ2-7, with D possibly matching TRBD1 (6 bases). The V gene's germline CDR1 is MNHEY and CDR2 SVGAGI. With 4 bases removed from V and 3 bases from J, the gap between germline ends came to 13 bases. The CDR3 has 14 residues.